These 10 T cell receptor beta chains were all obtained from the same sample, sequenced in a study of blood T cell repertoires in COVID-19. Only in-frame clones appear in the TCRdb table, and some are missing; sequencing was by immunoSEQ multiplex PCR. The table includes more than 300,000 clones, more than 90% detected once. Material: PBMCs or T cells enriched from blood (not recorded which). These receptors were obtained from a woman in her 30s who had been exposed to COVID-19.

This clone occurred once. The J gene is TRBJ2-5, the V gene TRBV6-5, with 11 bases that match TRBD2. After removal of 5 bases from V and 5 bases from J, the junction contained 4 bases not matched to a gene. CDR3 length equals 14 residues. Germline loops: CDR1 MNHEY, CDR2 SVGAGI. The DNA for the CDR3 is TGTGCCAGCAGTCCTAGCGGGGGGAGCGAGACCCAGTACTTC. Protein product: CASSPSGGSETQYF.

The rearrangement links TRBV6-5 to TRBJ1-2, with 7 bases aligning to TRBD1. The CDR3 extends over 14 amino acids. The germline V gene has CDR1 MNHEY and CDR2 SVGAGI. V shed 10 bases and J 4 bases; nucleotides not matched to a gene: 12. CDR3 sequence reads: CATTREQGTYGYTF. CDR3 nucleotide sequence: TGTGCCACCACTAGGGAACAGGGGACCTATGGCTACACCTTC.

The chain employs TRBV14 and TRBJ1-3; TRBD1 aligns across 7 bases. The CDR3 covers 19 residues. Per the germline V gene, CDR1 is SGHDN and CDR2 is FVKESK. Losses at the gene ends were 3 bases for V and 4 bases for J; bases not matched to a gene: 18. The CDR3 sequence: CASSQRQGLSPIKGNTIYF. The DNA for the CDR3 is TGTGCCAGCAGCCAGCGACAGGGTTTATCCCCCATCAAGGGAAACACCATATATTTT.

CDR3 region: CASSSRGGVYGYTF. CDR3 DNA sequence: TGTGCCAGTAGTTCCAGGGGTGGGGTGTATGGCTACACCTTC. The V and J genes are TRBV19 and TRBJ1-2; D is possibly TRBD1 (6 bases). Trimming shortened V by 5 bases and J by 5 bases, and 15 bases separated the two germline ends. The CDR3 runs to 14 residues. Germline V gene sequence: CDR1 LNHDA, CDR2 SQIVND (reference sequence). Supplemented by reference TRBV19 and TRBJ1-2, the full variable domain reads DGGITQSPKYLFRKEGQNVTLSCEQNLNHDAMYWYRQDPGQGLRLIYYSQIVNDFQKGDIAEGYSVSREKKESFPLTVTSAQKNPTAFYLCASSSRGGVYGYTFGSGTRLTVV.

This clone was recorded only once. The chain has TRBV5-1 and TRBJ1-2; 8 bases match TRBD1. Germline loops: CDR1 SGHRS, CDR2 YFSETQ. V trimming: 3 bases; J trimming: 7 bases; junction bases outside the gene matches: 8. There are 14 residues in the CDR3. The CDR3: CASSSQGASAGYTF. The CDR3 region has the DNA TGCGCCAGCAGCTCTCAGGGGGCCTCGGCTGGCTACACCTTC.

The genes are TRBV29-1 and TRBJ1-2, with 11 bases matching TRBD1. The CDR3 runs to 15 residues. CDR1 is SQVTM, CDR2 ANQGSEA, per germline. V lost 4 bases, J lost 4 bases, and 8 bases stayed unmatched. CDR3 sequence: CSVGRTGGSLYGYTF. In DNA form, the CDR3 reads TGCAGCGTTGGACGGACAGGGGGCTCCCTCTATGGCTACACCTTC.

The chain combines TRBV5-1 with TRBJ2-6; 7 positions agree with TRBD2. The J segment lost 7 bases and the V segment lost 7 bases, leaving 11 bases of the junction unmatched. This CDR3 has 15 amino acids. The germline gives CDR1 SGHRS, CDR2 YFSETQ. DNA of the CDR3: TGCGCCAGCTCCGTGGGGGGGATAGGAGCCAACGTCCTGACTTTC. The encoded protein is CASSVGGIGANVLTF. The variable domain in full, completed from reference TRBV5-1 and TRBJ2-6, reads KAGVTQTPRYLIKTRGQQVTLSCSPISGHRSVSWYQQTPGQGLQFLFEYFSETQRNKGNFPGRFSGRQFSNSRSEMNVSTLELGDSALYLCASSVGGIGANVLTFGAGSRLTVL.

This chain uses TRBV5-1 with TRBJ1-4, with D maybe TRBD1 (6 bases). Germline V gene lookup returns CDR1 SGHRS and CDR2 YFSETQ. The CDR3 length is 15 residues. Trimming took 4 bases from V and 7 from J, leaving 17 bases between them. CDR3 nucleotides: TGCGCCAGCAGCAGCTTCCAGGGGTTGGGTGAAAAACTGTTTTTT. Its translation: CASSSFQGLGEKLFF.

This chain connects TRBV5-1 to TRBJ2-3; the D gene is possibly TRBD2 (6 bases). V was pared by 2 bases and J by 4 bases, with 11 bases between. From germline, CDR1 is SGHRS and CDR2 YFSETQ. The CDR3 totals 14 residues. CDR3 region: CASSLAGGADTQYF. CDR3 DNA: TGCGCCAGCAGCTTAGCGGGCGGGGCAGATACGCAGTATTTT. Supplemented by reference TRBV5-1 and TRBJ2-3, the full variable domain reads KAGVTQTPRYLIKTRGQQVTLSCSPISGHRSVSWYQQTPGQGLQFLFEYFSETQRNKGNFPGRFSGRQFSNSRSEMNVSTLELGDSALYLCASSLAGGADTQYFGPGTRLTVL.

This chain uses TRBV12-3 or TRBV12-4 with TRBJ1-2; D possibly corresponds to TRBD1 (6 bases). The CDR3 extends over 13 amino acids. The V and J ends lost 3 bases and 4 bases respectively, with 9 bases between them. The CDR3 is CASSFRGSYGYTF. CDR3 nucleotides: TGTGCCAGCAGTTTCAGGGGAAGCTATGGCTACACCTTC.